This T cell receptor beta chain comes out of a study of cytomegalovirus exposure and HLA in healthy donors. Findings and caveats of the study: The authors confirmed in vitro that a few CMV-associated chains were specific for CMV antigens. Some TCR beta chains (roughly 150 of them) were listed as cytomegalovirus-associated.

The table came from immunoSEQ multiplex PCR; TCRdb's copy has only in-frame clones and leaves some out. The data contain approximately 120,000 clones, around nine tenths of them singletons. Germline V CDR1 and CDR2: MGHRA, YSYEKL. The germline V and J ends were trimmed by 3 bases and 8 bases, with 17 bases remaining between them. The CDR3 runs 15 residues. Turning to this clone: Its specificity is not known.

Specimen: PBMCs. This receptor was identified in a woman younger than 30 in good health and CMV-seronegative. V and J are TRBV4-1 and TRBJ1-3, with a tentative D call TRBD1 (6 bases). CDR3 sequence reads: CASSQGGGKSDTIYF. DNA of the CDR3: TGCGCCAGCAGCCAGGGAGGGGGGAAGAGTGACACCATATATTTT.